A single sample gave rise to the 27 T cell receptor beta chains below, sequenced in a study of memory CD8 T cells in hepatitis C reinfection. Time point indicated: pre-reinfection, 55 to 20 weeks before reinfection detection. TCR sequencing was done directly ex vivo on sorted cells, without expansion in vitro. TCRdb's table, derived via immunoSEQ multiplex PCR, lists solely in-frame clones and lacks some. This table has 6,200 or so clones, 75% to 90% appearing once. Sequencing input: naive CD8+ T cells sorted from blood. Source of these receptors: a middle-aged man with hepatitis C virus infection.

V and J are TRBV9 and TRBJ2-5; D gene uncertain. This CDR3 is 13 amino acids long. V was trimmed by 4 bases and J by 5 bases, leaving 12 bases between them. Germline CDR1 is SGDLS and CDR2 is YYNGEE. This CDR3 reads CASSPPTLETQYF. CDR3 in DNA: TGTGCCAGCAGCCCCCCTACCCTCGAGACCCAGTACTTC.

The CDR3 region is CASSGTGLEKLFF. The CDR3 DNA follows: TGTGCCAGCAGCGGGACAGGCCTCGAAAAACTGTTTTTT. The V call is TRBV11-3, the J call TRBJ1-4, with 8 bases lining up with TRBD1. The CDR3 extends over 13 amino acids. The J segment lost 8 bases and the V segment lost 5 bases, leaving 4 bases of the junction unmatched. The germline V gene encodes CDR1 SGHNT and CDR2 YENEEA.

The chain combines TRBV5-4 with TRBJ2-1, with 15 bases lining up with TRBD2. CDR3 length: 18 residues. In germline, CDR1 is SGHNT, CDR2 YYREEE (reference sequence). The junction had 18 bases not matched to a gene; V was cut back by 2 bases and J by 15 bases. The CDR3, as DNA: TGTGCCAGCAGCTTCGGGGACACCGGACTAGCGGGAGGGATCGGGCCGTTCTTC. It translates to CASSFGDTGLAGGIGPFF.

The CDR3 sequence is CASSPNEASYEQYF. The CDR3 DNA reads TGTGCCAGCAGCCCCAATGAGGCCTCCTACGAGCAGTACTTC. This chain connects TRBV7-9 to TRBJ2-7; unclear D gene. V lost 5 bases to trimming and J lost 0 bases, with 11 bases between them. The CDR3 is 14 amino acids. Germline CDR1 reads SEHNR; CDR2 reads FQNEAQ (reference sequence). Full variable domain (outside the CDR3, taken from reference TRBV7-9 and TRBJ2-7): DTGVSQNPRHKITKRGQNVTFRCDPISEHNRLYWYRQTLGQGPEFLTYFQNEAQLEKSRLLSDRFSAERPKGSFSTLEIQRTEQGDSAMYLCASSPNEASYEQYFGPGTRLTVT.

This clone occurred a few times. The chain employs TRBV4-3 and TRBJ2-7; 10 nucleotides line up with TRBD2. Germline V CDR1 and CDR2: LGHNA, YSLEER. This CDR3 spans 18 amino acids. Trimming at V came to 0 bases and at J to 3 bases, leaving 11 bases not matched to a gene. CDR3 protein: CASSQDGPASGSFYEQYF. The CDR3 DNA sequence: TGCGCCAGCAGCCAAGATGGCCCCGCTAGCGGGAGTTTCTACGAGCAGTACTTC.

The V call is TRBV14, the J call TRBJ2-7; D gene ambiguous. Trimming stripped 0 bases from V and 4 bases from J, with 13 bases between. The V gene's germline CDR1 is SGHDN and CDR2 FVKESK. This CDR3 is built from 15 residues. The CDR3 DNA follows: TGTGCCAGCAGCCAAGATCCAAAACTCCTATACGAGCAGTACTTC. This codes for CASSQDPKLLYEQYF.

The chain joins TRBV2 to TRBJ2-5, with D tentatively TRBD2 (6 bases). Trimming shortened V by 4 bases and J by 1 base, and 16 bases separated the two germline ends. In germline, CDR1 is SNHLY, CDR2 FYNNEI. This CDR3 is built from 16 residues. The CDR3 loop is CASSGGPGEFQETQYF. The CDR3 bases are TGTGCCAGCAGTGGGGGTCCGGGAGAGTTCCAAGAGACCCAGTACTTC.

This chain connects TRBV19 to TRBJ2-7; D might be TRBD1 (5 bases). Germline V gene lookup returns CDR1 LNHDA and CDR2 SQIVND (reference sequence). This CDR3 comprises 14 residues. V lost 6 bases, J lost 2 bases, and 14 bases lay in between. This CDR3 is CASSPGAGTYEQYF. The DNA for the CDR3 is TGTGCCAGTAGCCCTGGGGCAGGGACCTACGAGCAGTACTTC.

This sequence joins TRBV7-3 and TRBJ2-3; TRBD2 agrees at 8 bases. Unmatched junction bases numbered 9, after V lost 2 bases and J lost 5 bases. The germline V gene has CDR1 SGHTA and CDR2 FQGTGA. CDR3 length: 16 residues. Here the CDR3 DNA reads TGTGCCAGCAGCTTAGTCGGAGCGGGAGCAGAAGATACGCAGTATTTT. This encodes CASSLVGAGAEDTQYF.

The CDR3: CASSLAAGDNEQFF. CDR3 coding DNA: TGTGCCAGCAGCTTAGCCGCGGGAGACAATGAGCAGTTCTTC. The chain couples TRBV11-3 to TRBJ2-1, with TRBD2 matching 7 bases. Germline CDR1 and CDR2: SGHNT and YENEEA. This CDR3 is built from 14 residues. The V gene end was trimmed by 1 base and the J gene end by 5 bases; junction bases not matched to a gene: 2.

V gene TRBV7-9 combines with J gene TRBJ1-3; D might be TRBD1 (6 bases). Germline V gene data show CDR1 as SEHNR and CDR2 as FQNEAQ (reference sequence). CDR3 size: 16 residues. V was pared by 4 bases and J by 4 bases, with 17 bases between. CDR3 loop: CASSSHPTGEGNTIYF. The CDR3 nucleotides are TGTGCCAGCAGCTCCCATCCGACAGGAGAAGGAAACACCATATATTTT.

In its sample, this clone ranks as large. The J gene is TRBJ2-7, the V gene TRBV5-4, with 8 bases fitting TRBD2. The germline gives CDR1 SGHNT, CDR2 YYREEE (reference sequence). The V gene end was trimmed by 2 bases and the J gene end by 0 bases; junction bases not matched to a gene: 1. This CDR3 is 14 amino acids long. The CDR3 DNA reads as TGTGCCAGCAGCTTAAGCGGGAGCTCCTACGAGCAGTACTTC. Translating it yields CASSLSGSSYEQYF. Full variable domain (remainder filled in from reference TRBV5-4 and TRBJ2-7): ETGVTQSPTHLIKTRGQQVTLRCSSQSGHNTVSWYQQALGQGPQFIFQYYREEENGRGNFPPRFSGLQFPNYSSELNVNALELDDSALYLCASSLSGSSYEQYFGPGTRLTVT.

The V and J genes are TRBV19 and TRBJ2-2, with TRBD1 as a possible D gene (6 bases). The germline CDR1 and CDR2 sequences are LNHDA and SQIVND (reference sequence). V was cut by 6 bases and J by 5 bases, with 10 bases left in between. The CDR3 runs to 13 residues. The CDR3 DNA reads TGTGCCAGTAGCGCAGGGGAAACCGGGGAGCTGTTTTTT. This codes for CASSAGETGELFF.

This clone has just a few counts. The chain uses TRBV6-5 and TRBJ1-5; 9 nucleotides match TRBD1. The CDR3 has 14 amino acids. After removal of 5 bases from V and 5 bases from J, the junction contained 4 bases not matched to a gene. Germline values: CDR1 MNHEY, CDR2 SVGAGI. The CDR3 reads CASSTRQGDQPQHF. The CDR3 DNA sequence: TGTGCCAGCAGTACCCGACAGGGGGATCAGCCCCAGCATTTT.

The chain employs TRBV13 and TRBJ2-7, with 7 bases lining up with TRBD2. J was trimmed by 4 bases and V by 4 bases; bases with no gene match: 13. There are 16 residues in the CDR3. The V gene's germline CDR1 is PRHDT and CDR2 FYEKMQ (reference sequence). The CDR3 sequence: CASSSRDSGGFYEQYF. For the CDR3, the DNA is TGTGCCAGCAGCTCACGGGATTCCGGGGGGTTTTACGAGCAGTACTTC.

Points on this clone: In the same sample, other DNA sequences code for this CDR3. The chain employs TRBV5-4 and TRBJ2-6, with a weak D call TRBD2 (5 bases). V shed 5 bases and J shed 3 bases, with 24 bases lying between them. The CDR3 has 19 residues. In germline, CDR1 is SGHNT, CDR2 YYREEE (reference sequence). The CDR3 sequence is CASSTPSGSGIFGANVLTF. CDR3 nucleotide sequence: TGTGCCAGCAGTACGCCCTCGGGGTCTGGGATCTTTGGGGCCAACGTCCTGACTTTC.

The V call is TRBV27, the J call TRBJ2-7; TRBD2 aligns across 7 bases. Germline loops: CDR1 MNHEY, CDR2 SMNVEV (reference sequence). The CDR3 spans 15 residues. J lost 2 bases, V lost 0 bases, and 4 bases had no gene match. The CDR3 loop reads CASSLSASGPYEQYF. The CDR3 DNA reads as TGTGCCAGCAGTTTATCGGCTAGCGGACCCTACGAGCAGTACTTC.

The chain recombines TRBV27 with TRBJ2-7; 8 bases agree with TRBD1. CDR1 is MNHEY and CDR2 is SMNVEV in the germline V gene (reference sequence). V shed 6 bases and J 3 bases; nucleotides not matched to a gene: 7. The CDR3 consists of 14 residues. CDR3 DNA sequence: TGTGCCAGCAGATTTGGACAGGGTTACTACGAGCAGTACTTC. Its protein is CASRFGQGYYEQYF.

The chain has TRBV6-5 and TRBJ2-7; D perhaps matches TRBD2 (6 bases). CDR3 length equals 14 residues. Germline values: CDR1 MNHEY, CDR2 SVGAGI. The ends were cut back, 0 bases at V and 6 bases at J, with 12 bases in the middle. The CDR3: CASSYSEGLAEQYF. CDR3 bases: TGTGCCAGCAGTTACTCGGAGGGCCTCGCCGAGCAGTACTTC.

This clone was seen just once. The chain employs TRBV28 and TRBJ2-5; 7 nucleotides match TRBD2. The V gene's germline CDR1 is MDHEN and CDR2 SYDVKM. The CDR3 has 13 residues. Trimming took 8 bases from V and 4 from J; bases not matched to a gene: 7. The CDR3 bases are TGTGCCAGCGGAGGGAGGGGCCCAGAGACCCAGTACTTC. It yields the protein CASGGRGPETQYF.

This clone came up a few times. The chain employs TRBV7-9 and TRBJ2-3; D possibly corresponds to TRBD2 (6 bases). The ends were cut back, 5 bases at V and 0 bases at J, with 12 bases in the middle. Germline loops: CDR1 SEHNR, CDR2 FQNEAQ (reference sequence). There are 15 residues in the CDR3. This CDR3 is CASSDGGDSTDTQYF. CDR3 DNA: TGTGCCAGCAGCGATGGCGGGGACAGCACAGATACGCAGTATTTT. Combining the CDR3 with reference TRBV7-9 and TRBJ2-3 gives the whole variable domain DTGVSQNPRHKITKRGQNVTFRCDPISEHNRLYWYRQTLGQGPEFLTYFQNEAQLEKSRLLSDRFSAERPKGSFSTLEIQRTEQGDSAMYLCASSDGGDSTDTQYFGPGTRLTVL.

The chain employs TRBV6-5 and TRBJ2-7; 7 bases align to TRBD2. Germline CDR1 is MNHEY and CDR2 is SVGAGI. The ends lost 7 bases at V and 2 bases at J; junction bases unmatched: 5. The CDR3 is 13 residues long. CDR3 bases: TGTGCCAGCAACGAGCGGGGCCCCTACGAGCAGTACTTC. This translates into CASNERGPYEQYF.

This chain connects TRBV1 to TRBJ1-3; the D call of TRBD1 is as the table states it, not checked on the DNA. TRBV1 is flagged as a pseudogene. The length of the CDR3 is 17 residues. The CDR3 bases are TGCACCAGCAGCCATCCTATGTCCCCGGGACAAGGAAACACCATATATTTT. Its protein product is CTSSHPMSPGQGNTIYF.

This clone appeared a single time. V usage is TRBV15 and J usage is TRBJ1-5; 10 bases match TRBD1. Germline V gene lookup returns CDR1 LNHNV and CDR2 YYDKDF (reference sequence). CDR3 length: 19 amino acids. V dropped 0 bases and J dropped 1; count of bases not matched to a gene: 9. The CDR3 bases are TGTGCCACCAGCAGAGATGGCCGGGACAGGGGTTTGAGCAATCAGCCCCAGCATTTT. The encoded protein is CATSRDGRDRGLSNQPQHF. The full variable domain, completed using reference TRBV15 and TRBJ1-5, is DAMVIQNPRYQVTQFGKPVTLSCSQTLNHNVMYWYQQKSSQAPKLLFHYYDKDFNNEADTPDNFQSRRPNTSFCFLDIRSPGLGDTAMYLCATSRDGRDRGLSNQPQHFGDGTRLSIL.

The chain has TRBV4-1 and TRBJ2-7; weak D call: TRBD2 (6 bases). This CDR3 contains 15 residues. V was pared by 4 bases and J by 3 bases, with 16 bases between. Per the germline V gene, CDR1 is MGHRA and CDR2 is YSYEKL. In nucleotides, the CDR3 is TGCGCCAGCAGCCCAGTGACTAGTAAGGACTACGAGCAGTACTTC. Its translation: CASSPVTSKDYEQYF.

J is TRBJ1-1 and V is TRBV9, with 7 bases fitting TRBD1. Germline V gene lookup returns CDR1 SGDLS and CDR2 YYNGEE. V was clipped by 6 bases and J by 4 bases; unmatched bases: 6. This CDR3 spans 13 amino acids. CDR3 region: CASNQGGSTEAFF. As DNA, the CDR3 is TGTGCCAGCAACCAGGGGGGTTCCACTGAAGCTTTCTTT.

V is TRBV6-1 and J is TRBJ2-2; 10 nucleotides line up with TRBD1. This CDR3 is 15 amino acids long. V gave up 6 bases and J gave up 3 bases; unmatched junction bases: 4. CDR1 and CDR2 from the germline V gene are MNHNS and SASEGT. CDR3 in DNA: TGTGCCAGCAGCGCCGGGACAGGGGACACCGGGGAGCTGTTTTTT. Translation: CASSAGTGDTGELFF.